Presented here are 25 T cell receptor beta chains from one specimen sequenced in a study of coeliac disease. The table came from immunoSEQ multiplex PCR; TCRdb's copy has only in-frame clones and leaves some out. Counted here are over 3,000 clones, approximately 69% occurring once; the ten biggest clones make up more than 8%. Sequenced material: intraepithelial lymphocytes from the gut. These receptors came from a man in his thirties or forties with celiac disease.

The table lists this clone with a count of one. The V gene is TRBV6-1, the J gene TRBJ1-6; D is uncertain. CDR1 and CDR2 (germline): MNHNS, SASEGT. V was trimmed by 1 base and J by 9 bases, leaving 10 bases between them. This CDR3 spans 14 amino acids. CDR3 amino acids: CASSEGQAGSPLHF. The CDR3 DNA reads TGTGCCAGCAGTGAAGGGCAGGCGGGTTCACCCCTCCACTTT.

This clone was observed a single time. The chain uses TRBV30 and TRBJ2-7; 8 positions match TRBD2. CDR1 GTSNPN and CDR2 SVGIG come from the germline V gene (reference sequence). The CDR3 sequence is 12 residues long. The V segment lost 4 bases and the J segment 4 bases; nucleotides outside the gene matches: 3. CDR3 coding DNA: TGTGCCTGGAACCGGGAGGGATACGAGCAGTACTTC. Translation: CAWNREGYEQYF.

The V call is TRBV5-4, the J call TRBJ2-4, with 13 nucleotides matching TRBD2. The CDR3 spans 17 residues. In germline, CDR1 is SGHNT, CDR2 YYREEE (reference sequence). The V segment lost 2 bases and the J segment 7 bases; nucleotides outside the gene matches: 9. CDR3: CASSFGTSGTKGNIQYF. CDR3 sequence (DNA): TGTGCCAGCAGCTTCGGGACTAGCGGGACGAAGGGGAACATTCAGTACTTC.

This clone has just one count. This chain connects TRBV29-1 to TRBJ2-5; TRBD2 aligns across 8 bases. CDR1 SQVTM and CDR2 ANQGSEA come from the germline V gene. CDR3 length: 12 amino acids. V lost 7 bases and J lost 5; bases outside the gene matches: 6. In DNA form, the CDR3 reads TGCAGCGCCCGGACTAGCCTGGAGACCCAGTACTTC. Translation: CSARTSLETQYF.

The chain joins TRBV7-2 to TRBJ1-1, with unresolved D. The CDR3 contains 13 residues. Germline CDR1 reads SGHTA; CDR2 reads FQGNSA. The ends were cut back, 1 base at V and 1 base at J, with 4 bases in the middle. CDR3 bases: TGTGCCAGCAGCTTAGTCAGGAACACTGAAGCTTTCTTT. This codes for CASSLVRNTEAFF.

This clone was picked up a small number of times. The rearrangement uses TRBV7-9 and TRBJ2-7; no definite D call. This CDR3 comprises 11 residues. Trimming pared 7 bases from V and 4 bases from J, leaving 8 bases between. Germline V gene data show CDR1 as SEHNR and CDR2 as FQNEAQ (reference sequence). The CDR3: CASTTGYEQYF. The DNA of the CDR3 is TGTGCCAGCACGACGGGTTACGAGCAGTACTTC.

The chain uses TRBV7-9 and TRBJ1-2; tentative D call: TRBD1 (5 bases). The CDR3 is 12 residues long. CDR1 is SEHNR, CDR2 FQNEAQ, per germline (reference sequence). Trimming shortened V by 5 bases and J by 3 bases, and 7 bases separated the two germline ends. This CDR3 reads CASSGAHYGYTF. In nucleotides, the CDR3 is TGTGCCAGCAGCGGGGCTCACTATGGCTACACCTTC. Complete variable domain (other parts from reference TRBV7-9 and TRBJ1-2): DTGVSQNPRHKITKRGQNVTFRCDPISEHNRLYWYRQTLGQGPEFLTYFQNEAQLEKSRLLSDRFSAERPKGSFSTLEIQRTEQGDSAMYLCASSGAHYGYTFGSGTRLTVV.

CDR3 protein: CASSSPGNTYEQYF. The CDR3 nucleotides are TGTGCCAGCAGTTCACCAGGAAACACCTACGAGCAGTACTTC. The rearrangement uses TRBV28 and TRBJ2-7, with D unresolved. Deletions cut 4 bases from V and 2 bases from J, with 12 bases between. This CDR3 is built from 14 residues. Germline V gene data show CDR1 as MDHEN and CDR2 as SYDVKM.

This clone was observed a handful of times. The genes are TRBV4-1 and TRBJ2-7, with a possible D match to TRBD2 (5 bases). V lost 0 bases to trimming and J lost 0 bases, with 24 bases between them. This CDR3 has 20 residues. The germline gives CDR1 MGHRA, CDR2 YSYEKL. CDR3 in amino acids: CASSQDPLSLWEYSSYEQYF. CDR3 nucleotides: TGCGCCAGCAGCCAAGATCCCCTTAGTCTTTGGGAGTACAGCTCCTACGAGCAGTACTTC.

The rearrangement uses TRBV2 and TRBJ1-2, with TRBD1 as a possible D gene (5 bases). The CDR3 consists of 15 residues. CDR1 and CDR2 (germline): SNHLY, FYNNEI. The ends were cut back, 3 bases at V and 4 bases at J, with 15 bases in the middle. The CDR3 is CASSDRLGGTYGYTF. As DNA, the CDR3 is TGTGCCAGCAGTGACCGCCTGGGGGGGACCTATGGCTACACCTTC.

This clone was seen only once. The rearrangement joins TRBV27 to TRBJ1-5; 8 bases are a match to TRBD1. The germline V gene encodes CDR1 MNHEY and CDR2 SMNVEV (reference sequence). CDR3 length: 14 amino acids. Trimming took 3 bases from V and 5 from J; bases not matched to a gene: 3. CDR3 in DNA: TGTGCCAGCAGTTTCAGGGGGCAGTATCAGCCCCAGCATTTT. Amino acids: CASSFRGQYQPQHF.

The genes are TRBV19 and TRBJ2-1; TRBD1 aligns across 10 bases. Germline CDR1 reads LNHDA; CDR2 reads SQIVND (reference sequence). The J segment lost 15 bases and the V segment lost 8 bases, leaving 13 bases of the junction unmatched. This CDR3 spans 13 amino acids. The CDR3 DNA is TGTGCCAGTCCCGGACAGGGGGTTTGGGCGGGGTTCTTC. This sequence encodes CASPGQGVWAGFF. The whole variable domain, remainder taken from reference TRBV19 and TRBJ2-1, is DGGITQSPKYLFRKEGQNVTLSCEQNLNHDAMYWYRQDPGQGLRLIYYSQIVNDFQKGDIAEGYSVSREKKESFPLTVTSAQKNPTAFYLCASPGQGVWAGFFGPGTRLTVL.

This clone was counted only a few times. The chain recombines TRBV5-1 with TRBJ1-3, with D unclear. V lost 1 base and J lost 0, with 8 bases in between. This CDR3 region has 15 residues. Looked up from germline, CDR1 is SGHRS and CDR2 is YFSETQ. This CDR3 reads CASSLIPGSGNTIYF. CDR3 DNA: TGCGCCAGCAGCTTGATTCCGGGCTCTGGAAACACCATATATTTT. Using reference TRBV5-1 and TRBJ1-3 for the parts outside the CDR3, the full variable domain is KAGVTQTPRYLIKTRGQQVTLSCSPISGHRSVSWYQQTPGQGLQFLFEYFSETQRNKGNFPGRFSGRQFSNSRSEMNVSTLELGDSALYLCASSLIPGSGNTIYFGEGSWLTVV.

The chain recombines TRBV16 with TRBJ2-7, with 9 positions matching TRBD1. The germline CDR1 and CDR2 sequences are KGHSY and FQNENV. The CDR3 runs 16 residues. J was trimmed by 2 bases and V by 0 bases; bases with no gene match: 5. The DNA for the CDR3 is TGTGCCAGCAGCCAATCGACAGGGGGGAAGGCCTACGAGCAGTACTTC. Its protein is CASSQSTGGKAYEQYF.

This clone is large (0.1 to 1%) by share. This chain joins TRBV4-2 and TRBJ2-7; 11 bases are shared with TRBD2. The length of the CDR3 is 19 residues. With V trimmed by 1 base and J by 1 base, 12 bases remained unmatched. Germline V gene sequence: CDR1 LGHNA, CDR2 YNFKEQ. For the CDR3, the DNA is TGTGCCAGCAGCCAAGTTGTGGCTAGCGGGAGGAGGTGGTCCTACGAGCAGTACTTC. Protein sequence: CASSQVVASGRRWSYEQYF.

In its sample, this clone ranks as large. The rearrangement joins TRBV2 to TRBJ2-7; D may be TRBD1 (5 bases). The CDR3 contains 15 residues. V lost 2 bases and J 4 bases, leaving 15 bases between the germline ends. Per the germline V gene, CDR1 is SNHLY and CDR2 is FYNNEI. The CDR3: CASSEWAGRGYEQYF. As DNA, the CDR3 is TGTGCCAGCAGTGAATGGGCAGGTAGGGGATACGAGCAGTACTTC.

The chain uses TRBV11-2 and TRBJ2-3; D is possibly TRBD2 (6 bases). Per germline, CDR1 SGHAT and CDR2 FQNNGV. With 5 bases removed from V and 7 bases from J, the gap between germline ends came to 19 bases. This CDR3 has 15 amino acids. The CDR3 coding sequence is TGTGCCAGCAGCCCAGGCCGTGGTGGGAGGAATACGCAGTATTTT. Translation: CASSPGRGGRNTQYF.

This clone was counted between two and nine times. The chain is built from TRBV9 and TRBJ2-5; possible D gene TRBD2, 6 bases. V gave up 0 bases and J gave up 2 bases, with 11 bases separating them. The V gene's germline CDR1 is SGDLS and CDR2 YYNGEE. The CDR3 length is 15 residues. Here the CDR3 DNA reads TGTGCCAGCAGCGTAGACGGCGGGGATCAAGAGACCCAGTACTTC. It codes for CASSVDGGDQETQYF.

The J gene is TRBJ2-2, the V gene TRBV7-4, with D perhaps matching TRBD1 (5 bases). The CDR3 covers 15 residues. V lost 5 bases and J 2 bases, leaving 12 bases between the germline ends. Germline V gene sequence: CDR1 SGHVT, CDR2 SQSDAQ. The DNA of the CDR3 is TGTGCCAGCAGCGACGAGACAGCTAACACCGGGGAGCTGTTTTTT. Protein sequence: CASSDETANTGELFF.

The chain has TRBV29-1 and TRBJ1-1; D is ambiguous. Germline CDR1 SQVTM, CDR2 ANQGSEA. The CDR3 totals 13 residues. Trimming pared 2 bases from V and 5 bases from J, leaving 12 bases between. The CDR3 DNA reads as TGCAGCGTTGAAAGCGGGGTCGGGACTGAAGCTTTCTTT. Protein sequence: CSVESGVGTEAFF.

The CDR3 DNA sequence: TGTGCCAGCCGATGGGGTCAGGGGAGCACAGATACGCAGTATTTT. Protein: CASRWGQGSTDTQYF. The V and J genes are TRBV6-1 and TRBJ2-3, with D possibly matching TRBD1 (6 bases). Germline V gives CDR1 MNHNS, CDR2 SASEGT. The CDR3 totals 15 residues. V was clipped by 8 bases and J by 0 bases, with 15 bases between them.

The chain joins TRBV5-1 to TRBJ1-5; weak D call: TRBD1 (5 bases). V gave up 2 bases and J gave up 2 bases, with 11 bases separating them. Looked up from germline, CDR1 is SGHRS and CDR2 is YFSETQ. The CDR3 runs 15 residues. The CDR3 coding sequence is TGCGCCAGCAGCTTAAGGGGAATCCGCAATCAGCCCCAGCATTTT. Protein product: CASSLRGIRNQPQHF.

J is TRBJ2-2 and V is TRBV10-3; TRBD1 aligns across 7 bases. The V segment lost 0 bases and the J segment 1 base; nucleotides outside the gene matches: 2. The CDR3 has 16 amino acids. The germline CDR1 and CDR2 sequences are ENHRY and SYGVKD. CDR3 region: CAISESRDRNTGELFF. In nucleotides, the CDR3 is TGTGCCATCAGTGAGTCCCGGGACAGGAACACCGGGGAGCTGTTTTTT.

The CDR3: CASSSTPGQAILGVYGYTF. CDR3 coding DNA: TGTGCCAGCAGCTCGACACCGGGACAGGCCATTTTGGGGGTCTATGGCTACACCTTC. J is TRBJ1-2 and V is TRBV7-6; TRBD1 matches at 8 bases. Germline V gene data show CDR1 as SGHVS and CDR2 as FNYEAQ. The CDR3 covers 19 residues. After removal of 4 bases from V and 4 bases from J, the junction contained 20 bases not matched to a gene.

The chain links TRBV2 to TRBJ2-2; 9 bases are shared with TRBD1. The CDR3 length is 12 residues. Germline V lookup: CDR1 SNHLY, CDR2 FYNNEI. Trimming cost V 7 bases and J 8 bases; bases outside gene matches: 2. The DNA of the CDR3 is TGTGCCAGCACGGACAGGGGTGGGGAGCTGTTTTTT. Translation: CASTDRGGELFF.